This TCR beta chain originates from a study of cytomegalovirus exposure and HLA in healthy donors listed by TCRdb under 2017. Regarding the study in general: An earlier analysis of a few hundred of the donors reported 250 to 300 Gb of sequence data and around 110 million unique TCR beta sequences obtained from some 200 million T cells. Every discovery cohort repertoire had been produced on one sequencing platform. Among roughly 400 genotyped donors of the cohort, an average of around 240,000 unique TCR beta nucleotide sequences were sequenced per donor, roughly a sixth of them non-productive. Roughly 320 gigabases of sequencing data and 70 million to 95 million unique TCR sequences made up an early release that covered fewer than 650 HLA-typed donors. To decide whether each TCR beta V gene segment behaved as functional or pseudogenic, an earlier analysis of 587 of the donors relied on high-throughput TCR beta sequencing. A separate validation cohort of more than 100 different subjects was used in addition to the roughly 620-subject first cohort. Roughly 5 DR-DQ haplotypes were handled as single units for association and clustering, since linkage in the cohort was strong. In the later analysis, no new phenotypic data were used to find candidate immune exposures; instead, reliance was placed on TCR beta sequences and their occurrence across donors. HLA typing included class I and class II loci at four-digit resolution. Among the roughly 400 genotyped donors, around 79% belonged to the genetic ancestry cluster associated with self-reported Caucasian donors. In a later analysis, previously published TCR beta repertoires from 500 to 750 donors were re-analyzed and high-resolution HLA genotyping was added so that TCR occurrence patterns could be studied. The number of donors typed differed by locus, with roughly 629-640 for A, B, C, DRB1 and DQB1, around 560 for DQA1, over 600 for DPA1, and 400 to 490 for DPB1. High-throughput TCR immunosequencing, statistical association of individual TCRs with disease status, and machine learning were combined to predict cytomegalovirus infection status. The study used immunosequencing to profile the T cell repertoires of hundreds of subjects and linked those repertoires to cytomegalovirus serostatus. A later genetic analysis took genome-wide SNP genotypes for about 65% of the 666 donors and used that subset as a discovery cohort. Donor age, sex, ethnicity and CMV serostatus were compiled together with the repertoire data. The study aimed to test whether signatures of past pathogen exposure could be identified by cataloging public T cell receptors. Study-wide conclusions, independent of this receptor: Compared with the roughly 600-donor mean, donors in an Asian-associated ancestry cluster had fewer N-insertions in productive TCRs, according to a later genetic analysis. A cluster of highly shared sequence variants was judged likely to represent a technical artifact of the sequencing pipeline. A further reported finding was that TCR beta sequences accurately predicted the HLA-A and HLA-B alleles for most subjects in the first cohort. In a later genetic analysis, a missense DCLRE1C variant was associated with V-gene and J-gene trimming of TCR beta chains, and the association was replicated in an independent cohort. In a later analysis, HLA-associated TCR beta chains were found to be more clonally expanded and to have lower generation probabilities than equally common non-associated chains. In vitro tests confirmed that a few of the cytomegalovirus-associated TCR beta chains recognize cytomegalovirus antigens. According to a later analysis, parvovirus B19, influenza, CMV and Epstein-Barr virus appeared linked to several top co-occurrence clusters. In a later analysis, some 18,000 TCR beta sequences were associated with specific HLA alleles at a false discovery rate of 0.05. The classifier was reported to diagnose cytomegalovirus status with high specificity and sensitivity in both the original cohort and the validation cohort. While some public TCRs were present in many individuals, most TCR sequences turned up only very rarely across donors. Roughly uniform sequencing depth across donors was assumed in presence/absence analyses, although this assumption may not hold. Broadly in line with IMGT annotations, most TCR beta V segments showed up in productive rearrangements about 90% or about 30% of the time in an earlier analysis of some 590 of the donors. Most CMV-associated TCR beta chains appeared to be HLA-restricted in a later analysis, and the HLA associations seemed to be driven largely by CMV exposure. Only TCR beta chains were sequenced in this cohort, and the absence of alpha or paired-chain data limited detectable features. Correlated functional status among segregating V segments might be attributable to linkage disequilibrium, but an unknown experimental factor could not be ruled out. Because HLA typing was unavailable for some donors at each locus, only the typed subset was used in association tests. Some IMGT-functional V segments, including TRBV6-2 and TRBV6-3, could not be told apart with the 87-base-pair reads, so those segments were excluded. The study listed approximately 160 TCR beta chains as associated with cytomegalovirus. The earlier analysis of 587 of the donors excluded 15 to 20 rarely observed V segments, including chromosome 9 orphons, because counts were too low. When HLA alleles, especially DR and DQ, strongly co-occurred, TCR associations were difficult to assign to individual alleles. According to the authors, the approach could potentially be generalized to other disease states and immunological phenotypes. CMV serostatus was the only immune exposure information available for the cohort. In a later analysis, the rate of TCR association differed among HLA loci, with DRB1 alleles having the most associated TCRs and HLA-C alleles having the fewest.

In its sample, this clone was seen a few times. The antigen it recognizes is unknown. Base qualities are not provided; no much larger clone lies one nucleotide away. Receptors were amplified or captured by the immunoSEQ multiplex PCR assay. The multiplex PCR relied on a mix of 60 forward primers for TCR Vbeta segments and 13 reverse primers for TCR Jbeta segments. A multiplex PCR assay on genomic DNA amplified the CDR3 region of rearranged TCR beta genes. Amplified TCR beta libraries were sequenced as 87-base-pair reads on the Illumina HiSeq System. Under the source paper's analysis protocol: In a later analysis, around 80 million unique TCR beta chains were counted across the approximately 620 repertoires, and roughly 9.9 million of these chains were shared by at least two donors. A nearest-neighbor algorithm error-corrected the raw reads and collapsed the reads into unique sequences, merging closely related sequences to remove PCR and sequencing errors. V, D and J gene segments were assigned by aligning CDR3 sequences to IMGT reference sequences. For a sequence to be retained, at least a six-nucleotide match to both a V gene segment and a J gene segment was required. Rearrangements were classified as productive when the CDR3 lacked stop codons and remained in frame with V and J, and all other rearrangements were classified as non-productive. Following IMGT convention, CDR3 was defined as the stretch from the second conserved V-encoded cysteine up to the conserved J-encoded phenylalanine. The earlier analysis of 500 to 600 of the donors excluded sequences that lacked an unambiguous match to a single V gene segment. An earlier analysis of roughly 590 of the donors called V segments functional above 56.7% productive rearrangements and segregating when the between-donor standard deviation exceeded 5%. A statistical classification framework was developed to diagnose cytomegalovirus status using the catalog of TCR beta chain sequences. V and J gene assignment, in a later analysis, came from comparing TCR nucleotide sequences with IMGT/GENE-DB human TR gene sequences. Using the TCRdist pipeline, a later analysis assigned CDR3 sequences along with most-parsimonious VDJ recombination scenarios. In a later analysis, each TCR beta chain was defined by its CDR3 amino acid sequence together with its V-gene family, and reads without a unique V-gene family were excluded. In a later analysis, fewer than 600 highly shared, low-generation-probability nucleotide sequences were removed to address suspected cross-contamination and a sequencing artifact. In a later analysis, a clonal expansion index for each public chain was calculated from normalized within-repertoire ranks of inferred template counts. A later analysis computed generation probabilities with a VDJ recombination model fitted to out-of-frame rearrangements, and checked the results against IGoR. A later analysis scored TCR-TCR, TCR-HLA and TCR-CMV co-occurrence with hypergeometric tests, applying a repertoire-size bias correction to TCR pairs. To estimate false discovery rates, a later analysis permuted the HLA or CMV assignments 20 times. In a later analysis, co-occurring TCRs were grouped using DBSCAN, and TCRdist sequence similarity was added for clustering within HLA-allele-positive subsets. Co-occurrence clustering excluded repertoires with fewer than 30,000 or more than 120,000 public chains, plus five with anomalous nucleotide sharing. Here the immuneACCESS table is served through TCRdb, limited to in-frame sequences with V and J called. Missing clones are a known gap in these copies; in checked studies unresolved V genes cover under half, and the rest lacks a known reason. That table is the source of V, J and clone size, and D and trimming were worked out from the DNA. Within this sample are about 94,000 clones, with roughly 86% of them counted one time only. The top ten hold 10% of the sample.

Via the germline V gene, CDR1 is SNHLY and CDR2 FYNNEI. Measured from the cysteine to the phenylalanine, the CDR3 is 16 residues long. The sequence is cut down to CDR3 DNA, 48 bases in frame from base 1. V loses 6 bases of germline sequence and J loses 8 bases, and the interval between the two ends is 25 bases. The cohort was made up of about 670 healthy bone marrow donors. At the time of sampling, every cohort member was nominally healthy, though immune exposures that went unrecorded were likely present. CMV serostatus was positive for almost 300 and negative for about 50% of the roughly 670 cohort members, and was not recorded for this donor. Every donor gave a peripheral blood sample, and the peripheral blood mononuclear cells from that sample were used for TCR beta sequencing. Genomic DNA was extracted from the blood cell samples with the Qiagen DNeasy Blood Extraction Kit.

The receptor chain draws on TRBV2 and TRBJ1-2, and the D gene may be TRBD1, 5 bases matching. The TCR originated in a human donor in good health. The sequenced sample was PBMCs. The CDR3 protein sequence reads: CASRRDGSLPEEGYTF. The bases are TGTGCCAGCAGGCGGGACGGTTCTCTCCCGGAGGAGGGCTACACCTTC.